This TCR beta chain was found in a study of CD8+ T cells in alopecia areata. Investigators isolated RNA and reverse transcribed it into cDNA to act as the sequencing template. Clones were sequenced by immunoSEQ multiplex PCR, and TCRdb holds only the in-frame ones, with some missing. The data show 37,000 or so clones, around half seen once. CD4+ lymphocytes from 4 to 6 patients underwent sorting into CD25+CD127- populations. General study results and limits: Resident alphabeta T-cell populations of normal skin are likewise subject to sequencing in scalp samples.

V lost 3 bases to trimming and J lost 0 bases, with 16 bases between them. Germline V gene lookup returns CDR1 SGHDT and CDR2 YYEEEE. The CDR3 is 17 residues long. Notes on this clone: Its target is not known.

The chain employs TRBV5-6 and TRBJ2-4; TRBD2 is a possible D gene (7 bases). Specimen: CD4+ Tregs sorted from blood. The TCR sequence derives from a human donor with alopecia areata. DNA for the CDR3: TGTGCCAGCAGCTCGGGGGGCAGCTTCTTAGCCAAAAACATTCAGTACTTC. It codes for CASSSGGSFLAKNIQYF.